This T cell receptor (beta chain) originates from a study of beta chain features in type 1 diabetes. Study results and limitations: Whether TCRB rearrangement is influenced by HLA type went unresolved here.

As concerns this clone: Its matching antigen is unknown.

Reverse transcribing all isolated RNA meant expressed TCRB transcripts were sequenced. The table came from immunoSEQ multiplex PCR; TCRdb's copy has only in-frame clones and leaves some out. Among fewer than 250,000 clones listed, around 68% were seen once. CDR3 length equals 14 residues. Germline assignment: CDR1 SGDLS and CDR2 YYNGEE. Trimming took off 0 bases at V and 2 bases at J, with 9 bases between the two ends. Source material: naive CD4+ T cells from blood. J is TRBJ2-7 and V is TRBV9; no firm D call. This TCR came from a man younger than 40 in good health. CDR3 sequence (DNA): TGTGCCAGCAGCGTAGCGGGCAGTCCCTACGAGCAGTACTTC. Residues: CASSVAGSPYEQYF.